This entry features one TCR beta chain sequence. Its antigen is currently unknown. This specimen belongs to a study of cytomegalovirus exposure and HLA in healthy donors. Trimming shortened V by 4 bases and J by 6 bases, and 15 bases separated the two germline ends. Looked up from germline, CDR1 is SGHVS and CDR2 is FQNEAQ. The CDR3 is 14 residues long. Notes on the study in general: The authors listed 150 to 200 TCR beta chains as cytomegalovirus-associated. In a later analysis, first-cohort TCR clusters were found to tend to co-occur in the 120 validation repertoires. Specificity of three CMV-associated chains for CMV antigens was verified in vitro.

TCRdb's copy holds only in-frame clones and misses some; the assay was immunoSEQ multiplex PCR. The sample shows tens of thousands of clones, 96% of them seen only once. What was sequenced was PBMCs. This clonotype was obtained from a woman younger than 35 in good health and CMV-seropositive. The chain carries TRBV7-8 and TRBJ1-2; D might be TRBD1 (5 bases). The CDR3 coding sequence is TGTGCCAGCAGCTCAGTTCGGGGGGAGGATGGCTACACCTTC. This encodes CASSSVRGEDGYTF.